The TCR beta chain under discussion was sequenced for a study of PD-1 blockade in classical Hodgkin lymphoma. CDR1 and CDR2 (germline): SGHRS, YFSETQ. V was shortened by 2 bases and J by 4 bases, with 10 bases between the two germline ends. The CDR3 runs 14 residues. Sequencing was performed with immunoSEQ multiplex PCR; in TCRdb, only in-frame clones are kept and a portion is missing. The table has 40,000 or so clones, 85% to 90% seen once. Each and every patient relapsed after autologous stem cell transplantation, and patients got differing brentuximab vedotin exposure. This chain uses TRBV5-1 with TRBJ2-1; unclear D gene. The sequenced sample was peripheral blood mononuclear cells (PBMCs), obtained before the second cycle of nivolumab. This receptor was obtained from a human donor with classical Hodgkin lymphoma. The CDR3 DNA reads as TGCGCCAGCAGCTTCTGGGAAGGGTACAATGAGCAGTTCTTC. This translates into CASSFWEGYNEQFF.